A selection of T cell receptor beta chains follows, all from one sample in a study of blood T cell repertoires in COVID-19. TCRdb's table, derived via immunoSEQ multiplex PCR, lists solely in-frame clones and lacks some. In the table there are about 110,000 clones, more than 65% of which are singletons. Sequencing was carried out using peripheral blood. The receptor source for this set is a woman aged 80 or older with active or convalescent COVID-19. CDR3s include the opening cysteine and the closing phenylalanine or tryptophan. Fields, in order: CDR3 DNA, CDR3 protein, J gene, clone size, D gene, V gene. D genes are given only for firm matches. Size values are once, few and many counts, or a class for expanded clones, and some rows have none.

cdr3_nt: TGTGCCAGCAGTTACAGACTAGCAATGTACAATGAGCAGTTCTTC
cdr3_aa: CASSYRLAMYNEQFF
j_call: TRBJ2-1
clone_size: once
d_call: TRBD2
v_call: TRBV6-2/TRBV6-3

cdr3_nt: TGTGCCAGCAGCGTAGGCCCCCTAGCGGGAGGACTCCAAGAGACCCAGTACTTC
cdr3_aa: CASSVGPLAGGLQETQYF
j_call: TRBJ2-5
clone_size: NA
d_call: TRBD2
v_call: TRBV9

cdr3_nt: TGTGCCAGCAGAGAAGCCCCGGGACTAGCGGACTGGTATTTT
cdr3_aa: CASREAPGLADWYF
j_call: TRBJ2-3
clone_size: NA
d_call: TRBD2
v_call: TRBV7-3

cdr3_nt: TGCGCCAGCACTGTACACAGAGAAGAGACCCAGTACTTC
cdr3_aa: CASTVHREETQYF
j_call: TRBJ2-5
clone_size: NA
d_call: NA
v_call: TRBV10-1

cdr3_nt: TGTGCCATCGGAGCGGGAGTAGGGGAAGGGGAGCTGTTTTTT
cdr3_aa: CAIGAGVGEGELFF
j_call: TRBJ2-2
clone_size: NA
d_call: TRBD2
v_call: TRBV10-3

cdr3_nt: TGTGCCAGCTCAGAACTAGCGGGGTCCTACAATGAGCAGTTCTTC
cdr3_aa: CASSELAGSYNEQFF
j_call: TRBJ2-1
clone_size: NA
d_call: TRBD2
v_call: TRBV18

cdr3_nt: TGTGCCAGCACTCCGGGGGGAGGGGAATACGAGCAGTACTTC
cdr3_aa: CASTPGGGEYEQYF
j_call: TRBJ2-7
clone_size: once
d_call: TRBD2
v_call: TRBV28

cdr3_nt: TGTGCCAGCAGGGGACAGGGCAATCAGCCCCAGCATTTT
cdr3_aa: CASRGQGNQPQHF
j_call: TRBJ1-5
clone_size: NA
d_call: TRBD1
v_call: TRBV28

cdr3_nt: TGTGCCAGCGCCACTCAGGGGTTCGTTTTTGGGGCCAACGTCCTGACTTTC
cdr3_aa: CASATQGFVFGANVLTF
j_call: TRBJ2-6
clone_size: NA
d_call: NA
v_call: TRBV28

cdr3_nt: TGTGCCAGCGGACTAGCGGGAACGAACACCGGGGAGCTGTTTTTT
cdr3_aa: CASGLAGTNTGELFF
j_call: TRBJ2-2
clone_size: NA
d_call: TRBD2
v_call: TRBV5-6

cdr3_nt: TGTGCCAGCAGTCAGACAGGGGAATGGGGGCAGCCCCAGCATTTT
cdr3_aa: CASSQTGEWGQPQHF
j_call: TRBJ1-5
clone_size: few
d_call: TRBD1
v_call: TRBV28

cdr3_nt: TGTGCCAGCAGCCCCCCGGGGGTAGACTATGGCTACACCTTC
cdr3_aa: CASSPPGVDYGYTF
j_call: TRBJ1-2
clone_size: once
d_call: NA
v_call: TRBV7-9

cdr3_nt: TGTGCCAGCCTTACTAGCGGGGCCCTCGAGCAGTACTTC
cdr3_aa: CASLTSGALEQYF
j_call: TRBJ2-7
clone_size: few
d_call: TRBD2
v_call: TRBV6-5

cdr3_nt: TGCGCCAGCAGCACCTACAGGGGGCCGAACAATGAGCAGTTCTTC
cdr3_aa: CASSTYRGPNNEQFF
j_call: TRBJ2-1
clone_size: NA
d_call: TRBD1
v_call: TRBV5-1

cdr3_nt: TGTGCCAGCAGCGGCCAGAGGGCAGGGGGCGTGGGGGAGCAGTACTTC
cdr3_aa: CASSGQRAGGVGEQYF
j_call: TRBJ2-7
clone_size: few
d_call: TRBD1
v_call: TRBV9

cdr3_nt: TGTGCCAGCAGCCTCATCGGGTCTCAGTACCAAGAGACCCAGTACTTC
cdr3_aa: CASSLIGSQYQETQYF
j_call: TRBJ2-5
clone_size: few
d_call: NA
v_call: TRBV3-1/TRBV3-2

cdr3_nt: TGTGCCAGCAGCTTTGAGGTTAACAATCAGCCCCAGCATTTT
cdr3_aa: CASSFEVNNQPQHF
j_call: TRBJ1-5
clone_size: NA
d_call: NA
v_call: TRBV5-5

cdr3_nt: TGTGCCAGCGACCTCGGACTGTCTGGCGAGCAGTACTTC
cdr3_aa: CASDLGLSGEQYF
j_call: TRBJ2-7
clone_size: few
d_call: NA
v_call: TRBV28

cdr3_nt: TGTGCCAGCAGTTTGGGGCACACCTACGAGCAGTACTTC
cdr3_aa: CASSLGHTYEQYF
j_call: TRBJ2-7
clone_size: NA
d_call: NA
v_call: TRBV28

cdr3_nt: TGTGCCAGCTCCCTTTCCTCCGGACAGTCGTCCTCTGGAAACACCATATATTTT
cdr3_aa: CASSLSSGQSSSGNTIYF
j_call: TRBJ1-3
clone_size: NA
d_call: NA
v_call: TRBV18

cdr3_nt: TGCGCCAGCAGCAGCGGGACCGCAGATGAAAAACTGTTTTTT
cdr3_aa: CASSSGTADEKLFF
j_call: TRBJ1-4
clone_size: few
d_call: NA
v_call: TRBV5-1

cdr3_nt: TGCGCCAGCAGCCAAGGCCCCGGGACAGCCCAAGAGACCCAGTACTTC
cdr3_aa: CASSQGPGTAQETQYF
j_call: TRBJ2-5
clone_size: NA
d_call: TRBD1
v_call: TRBV4-1

cdr3_nt: TGTGCCAGCGCGGAACTAGCGGGAGTACATAATGAGCAGTTCTTC
cdr3_aa: CASAELAGVHNEQFF
j_call: TRBJ2-1
clone_size: NA
d_call: TRBD2
v_call: TRBV27

cdr3_nt: TGTGCCAGCAGCGCCCGAGCAGGGGGGTCCTACAATGAGCAGTTCTTC
cdr3_aa: CASSARAGGSYNEQFF
j_call: TRBJ2-1
clone_size: NA
d_call: NA
v_call: TRBV5-8

cdr3_nt: TGTGCCAGCAGCAAAGAGGGAGTCGTCTACAATGAGCAGTTCTTC
cdr3_aa: CASSKEGVVYNEQFF
j_call: TRBJ2-1
clone_size: NA
d_call: NA
v_call: TRBV21-1

cdr3_nt: TGTGCCAGCAGCTTAGTTGGACTCCCAAGAGGGGAGACCCAGTACTTC
cdr3_aa: CASSLVGLPRGETQYF
j_call: TRBJ2-5
clone_size: NA
d_call: NA
v_call: TRBV7-2

cdr3_nt: TGTGCCAGCAGTGAAGCGCACAGGCCGGGTAATTCACCCCTCCACTTT
cdr3_aa: CASSEAHRPGNSPLHF
j_call: TRBJ1-6
clone_size: NA
d_call: NA
v_call: TRBV6-1

cdr3_nt: TGTGCCTGGAGTGTAGGACCCTCCCCGCGGGGCGCTTTCTTT
cdr3_aa: CAWSVGPSPRGAFF
j_call: TRBJ1-1
clone_size: NA
d_call: NA
v_call: TRBV30

cdr3_nt: TGTGCCAGCAGCCAAACAGGGGCGAACACTGAAGCTTTCTTT
cdr3_aa: CASSQTGANTEAFF
j_call: TRBJ1-1
clone_size: NA
d_call: TRBD1
v_call: TRBV3-1/TRBV3-2

cdr3_nt: TGTGCCATCAGTGATTTGGGTGGAGCCAATAATTCACCCCTCCACTTT
cdr3_aa: CAISDLGGANNSPLHF
j_call: TRBJ1-6
clone_size: NA
d_call: NA
v_call: TRBV10-3

cdr3_nt: TGTGCCAGCAGCTTAGACCGGACTAGCGGCGTTTACAATGAGCAGTTCTTC
cdr3_aa: CASSLDRTSGVYNEQFF
j_call: TRBJ2-1
clone_size: few
d_call: TRBD2
v_call: TRBV7-2

cdr3_nt: TGCAGCGTTACCCCCGGGACAGGGAGACGGGTCTATGGCTACACCTTC
cdr3_aa: CSVTPGTGRRVYGYTF
j_call: TRBJ1-2
clone_size: NA
d_call: TRBD1
v_call: TRBV29-1

cdr3_nt: TGTGCCAGCAGCCGACTAGCGGGAGTTAATGAGCAGTTCTTC
cdr3_aa: CASSRLAGVNEQFF
j_call: TRBJ2-1
clone_size: NA
d_call: TRBD2
v_call: TRBV6-4

cdr3_nt: TGTGCCAGCAGCTTCCCCGAGGGCAATCAGCCCCAGCATTTT
cdr3_aa: CASSFPEGNQPQHF
j_call: TRBJ1-5
clone_size: NA
d_call: NA
v_call: TRBV7-3

cdr3_nt: TGTGCCAGCAGTTTCACCAGCTCTGGAAACACCATATATTTT
cdr3_aa: CASSFTSSGNTIYF
j_call: TRBJ1-3
clone_size: few
d_call: NA
v_call: TRBV28

cdr3_nt: TGCAGCGTTTCCTTGGGAGGGACTAGCACAGATACGCAGTATTTT
cdr3_aa: CSVSLGGTSTDTQYF
j_call: TRBJ2-3
clone_size: few
d_call: TRBD2
v_call: TRBV29-1

cdr3_nt: TGCAGCGTTGAAGGGACAGGCAATAATGAAAAACTGTTTTTT
cdr3_aa: CSVEGTGNNEKLFF
j_call: TRBJ1-4
clone_size: NA
d_call: TRBD1
v_call: TRBV29-1

cdr3_nt: TGTGCCAGCAGCGTCCTTACTTCACCGGGACTAGCGGGAGAGACCGAGCAGTACTTC
cdr3_aa: CASSVLTSPGLAGETEQYF
j_call: TRBJ2-7
clone_size: NA
d_call: TRBD2
v_call: TRBV9

cdr3_nt: TGCAGTGCTAGTTTGAGCCGGACTAGCCTTAACAATGAGCAGTTCTTC
cdr3_aa: CSASLSRTSLNNEQFF
j_call: TRBJ2-1
clone_size: NA
d_call: TRBD2
v_call: TRBV20-1

cdr3_nt: TGTGCCAGCAGTTACACCCTAGCGGGCCACACTTCTTCCTACGAGCAGTACTTC
cdr3_aa: CASSYTLAGHTSSYEQYF
j_call: TRBJ2-7
clone_size: NA
d_call: TRBD2
v_call: TRBV6-2/TRBV6-3

cdr3_nt: TGCAGCGCCGCTGGGACAGCACCACCCGAAAAACTGTTTTTT
cdr3_aa: CSAAGTAPPEKLFF
j_call: TRBJ1-4
clone_size: NA
d_call: TRBD1
v_call: TRBV29-1

cdr3_nt: TGTGCCAGTAGTATAGATCCCCGTAATTCACCCCTCCACTTT
cdr3_aa: CASSIDPRNSPLHF
j_call: TRBJ1-6
clone_size: NA
d_call: NA
v_call: TRBV19

cdr3_nt: TGTGCCAGCAGCGCCCGACAGGGTTTGGCAGATACGCAGTATTTT
cdr3_aa: CASSARQGLADTQYF
j_call: TRBJ2-3
clone_size: NA
d_call: TRBD1
v_call: TRBV9

cdr3_nt: TGTGCCAGCAGCGCTGGGACAGAGGACACTGAAGCTTTCTTT
cdr3_aa: CASSAGTEDTEAFF
j_call: TRBJ1-1
clone_size: few
d_call: TRBD1
v_call: TRBV9

cdr3_nt: TGTGCCAGTAGTATCGGCGTGGGGCAGGGGAGCTACACCTTC
cdr3_aa: CASSIGVGQGSYTF
j_call: TRBJ1-2
clone_size: NA
d_call: NA
v_call: TRBV19

cdr3_nt: TGTGCCAGTAGTATTGGCAGGGCGGGGACTGAAGCTTTCTTT
cdr3_aa: CASSIGRAGTEAFF
j_call: TRBJ1-1
clone_size: NA
d_call: NA
v_call: TRBV19

cdr3_nt: TGTGCCAGCAGTTACCTAAAACGACAGGGAAACACTGAAGCTTTCTTT
cdr3_aa: CASSYLKRQGNTEAFF
j_call: TRBJ1-1
clone_size: NA
d_call: TRBD1
v_call: TRBV6-5

cdr3_nt: TGTGCCAGCAGCCTCAATTCAGGGAGCGGGGCGAACACCGGGGAGCTGTTTTTT
cdr3_aa: CASSLNSGSGANTGELFF
j_call: TRBJ2-2
clone_size: NA
d_call: TRBD2
v_call: TRBV7-6

cdr3_nt: TGTGCCAGCAGAAAAGGACTAGCGGGGGGGGATGAGCAGTTCTTC
cdr3_aa: CASRKGLAGGDEQFF
j_call: TRBJ2-1
clone_size: NA
d_call: TRBD2
v_call: TRBV6-5

cdr3_nt: TGTGCCAGCAGCCCCCGACAGGGGGCATACAATGAGCAGTTCTTC
cdr3_aa: CASSPRQGAYNEQFF
j_call: TRBJ2-1
clone_size: NA
d_call: TRBD1
v_call: TRBV9

cdr3_nt: TGTGCCAGCAGTACAGGGAAGTACGAGCAGTACTTC
cdr3_aa: CASSTGKYEQYF
j_call: TRBJ2-7
clone_size: NA
d_call: NA
v_call: TRBV6-5

cdr3_nt: TGTGCCAGCAGCTTGGCGTCGGTTTCCGATACGCAGTATTTT
cdr3_aa: CASSLASVSDTQYF
j_call: TRBJ2-3
clone_size: NA
d_call: NA
v_call: TRBV5-4

cdr3_nt: TGCGCCAGCAGCCAAGGAGGGACTAGCGGGAAACTGAGTGAGCAGTTCTTC
cdr3_aa: CASSQGGTSGKLSEQFF
j_call: TRBJ2-1
clone_size: few
d_call: TRBD2
v_call: TRBV4-1

cdr3_nt: TGTGCCAGCAGCTGGGGGACAGGGCAATATGGCTACACCTTC
cdr3_aa: CASSWGTGQYGYTF
j_call: TRBJ1-2
clone_size: NA
d_call: TRBD1
v_call: TRBV5-4